The 23 T cell receptor beta chains presented below share a single source sample, sequenced in a study of blood T cells in healthy people across ages. Using a J-beta primer mix together with a sample-barcoded 5' primer, a second PCR was run for roughly 7 to 11 cycles. TCRdb passed the 5' RACE reads through MiXCR, listing each CDR3 protein once. Of some 1.6 million distinct CDR3 sequences in the sample, roughly 32% were seen once. The sequenced sample consisted of blood. These receptors came from a woman in her thirties in good health.

The V call is TRBV2, the J call TRBJ2-7; D gene uncertain. The last part of the DNA fits TRBJ2-4 better; the J call may be wrong. Germline V CDR1 and CDR2: SNHLY, FYNNEI. The CDR3 is made up of 12 amino acids. CDR3: CASSADKNIQYF. The CDR3, as DNA: TGTGCCAGCAGTGCGGACAAAAACATTCAGTACTTC.

In its sample, this clonotype was seen many times. The chain couples TRBV29-1 to TRBJ2-5, with D possibly TRBD1 on 6 matching bases. Germline CDR1 reads SQVTM; CDR2 reads ANQGSEA. Trimming removed 6 bases at V and 5 bases at J, with 16 bases between. The length of the CDR3 is 13 residues. The CDR3 bases are TGCAGCGTGACGGGCAGGGGTATGGAGACCCAGTACTTC. Residues: CSVTGRGMETQYF.

The chain is built from TRBV12-3 or TRBV12-4 and TRBJ1-5, with D unresolved. The V gene lost 3 bases and the J gene lost 7 bases, with 10 bases spanning the gap. This CDR3 has 13 amino acids. The CDR3 DNA is TGTGCCAGCAGTTTGGACTATCAGCAGCCCCAGCATTTT. Translated: CASSLDYQQPQHF.

This chain uses TRBV5-1 with TRBJ2-1; no firm D call. The CDR3 sequence is 14 residues long. The germline V and J ends were trimmed by 4 bases and 7 bases, with 15 bases remaining between them. The germline gives CDR1 SGHRS, CDR2 YFSETQ. CDR3 in amino acids: CASSQPGRKNEQFF. CDR3 nucleotide sequence: TGCGCCAGCAGCCAACCCGGACGGAAGAATGAGCAGTTCTTC.

The chain's CDR3 is CASSHLGTGIAYEQYF. The CDR3 bases are TGCGCCAGCAGCCACCTAGGGACAGGGATCGCCTACGAGCAGTACTTC. V gene TRBV4-1 combines with J gene TRBJ2-4; 9 positions agree with TRBD1. Gene TRBJ2-7 matches the end of the DNA better, so the J call may be wrong. CDR1 MGHRA and CDR2 YSYEKL come from the germline V gene. The CDR3 is 16 amino acids.

The chain joins TRBV4-2 to TRBJ2-1; D remains ambiguous. The germline V gene has CDR1 LGHNA and CDR2 YNFKEQ. The CDR3 is 16 residues long. The germline V and J ends were trimmed by 0 bases and 8 bases, with 17 bases remaining between them. CDR3 sequence: CASSQDMIESGDEQFF. CDR3 bases: TGTGCCAGCAGCCAAGATATGATAGAGTCTGGGGATGAGCAGTTCTTC.

The gene calls are TRBV5-1 and TRBJ2-5, with 7 bases identical to TRBD2. Germline V gene data show CDR1 as SGHRS and CDR2 as YFSETQ. CDR3 length: 15 residues. Trimming removed 3 bases from V and 4 bases from J; junction bases left unmatched: 9. The DNA for the CDR3 is TGCGCCAGCAGCTCGGGACTAAGAAAAGGAGAGACCCAGTACTTC. Its protein product is CASSSGLRKGETQYF.

The chain has TRBV7-9 and TRBJ2-1; 9 bases fit TRBD2. The ends lost 5 bases at V and 2 bases at J; junction bases unmatched: 19. The CDR3 consists of 20 residues. The germline CDR1 and CDR2 sequences are SEHNR and FQNEAQ (reference sequence). The CDR3 sequence: CASSLKPGLATRVAYNEQFF. The CDR3 DNA reads as TGTGCCAGCAGCCTCAAACCGGGACTAGCAACCCGAGTGGCCTACAATGAGCAGTTCTTC.

The chain combines TRBV11-2 with TRBJ2-7, with 8 nucleotides matching TRBD2. The CDR3 runs to 18 residues. Trimming at V came to 3 bases and at J to 1 base, leaving 14 bases not matched to a gene. CDR1 and CDR2 (germline): SGHAT, FQNNGV. The CDR3 reads CASSLLLAGGQASYEQYF. As DNA, the CDR3 is TGTGCCAGCAGCTTGTTGCTGGCGGGAGGTCAAGCGTCCTACGAGCAGTACTTC. Together with reference TRBV11-2 and TRBJ2-7, the CDR3 gives the full variable domain: EAGVAQSPRYKIIEKRQSVAFWCNPISGHATLYWYQQILGQGPKLLIQFQNNGVVDDSQLPKDRFSAERLKGVDSTLKIQPAKLEDSAVYLCASSLLLAGGQASYEQYFGPGTRLTVT.

This clonotype was detected ten times or more. The chain carries TRBV20-1 and TRBJ2-5; 9 bases map to TRBD1. With V trimmed by 2 bases and J by 5 bases, 3 bases remained unmatched. The germline V gene encodes CDR1 DFQATT and CDR2 SNEGSKA (reference sequence). The CDR3 is 13 amino acids. This CDR3 is CSARKQGAETQYF. CDR3 DNA: TGCAGTGCTAGAAAACAGGGGGCCGAGACCCAGTACTTC.

This clonotype turned up a few times. The chain couples TRBV2 to TRBJ1-2; 7 bases are shared with TRBD1. CDR1 is SNHLY, CDR2 FYNNEI, per germline. V lost 2 bases and J lost 10; bases outside the gene matches: 7. The CDR3 is 13 residues long. CDR3 nucleotide sequence: TGTGCCAGCAGTGAAAGGGGGCGAAATCCCTACACCTTC. It translates to CASSERGRNPYTF.

As to this clonotype: At one end the junction does not follow the germline gene, possibly because of a read error. V usage is TRBV20-1 and J usage is TRBJ2-4, with 7 bases aligning to TRBD2. The germline V gene encodes CDR1 DFQATT and CDR2 SNEGSKA (reference sequence). The CDR3 spans 15 residues. The CDR3 coding sequence is TGCAGTGCTAGAGGCTCCCCAGCGGGGACTTACGAGCAGGACTTC. Translation gives CSARGSPAGTYEQDF.

The V gene is TRBV4-1, the J gene TRBJ2-7, with a tentative D call TRBD2 (6 bases). The CDR3 extends over 14 amino acids. Germline CDR1 and CDR2: MGHRA and YSYEKL. The V end lost 8 bases, the J end lost 0 bases, and 14 bases lay between the germline ends. For the CDR3, the DNA is TGCGCCAGCCAATGGCGGGACGACTCCTACGAGCAGTACTTC. Translation: CASQWRDDSYEQYF.

This clonotype was found once. In nucleotides, the CDR3 is TGTGCCAGCAGCCAAAATCGGGACACTGAAGCTTTCTTT. Amino acids: CASSQNRDTEAFF. The chain is built from TRBV3-1 and TRBJ1-1; D unclear. The CDR3 runs to 13 residues. CDR1 is LGHDT, CDR2 YNNKEL, per germline (reference sequence). V dropped 2 bases and J dropped 3 bases, with 7 bases sitting between them.

V usage is TRBV4-1 and J usage is TRBJ2-2, with TRBD1 matching 8 bases. Germline V gene lookup returns CDR1 MGHRA and CDR2 YSYEKL. The J segment lost 6 bases and the V segment lost 3 bases, leaving 6 bases of the junction unmatched. This CDR3 region has 15 residues. CDR3 region: CASSHRQGFAGELFF. CDR3 sequence (DNA): TGCGCCAGCAGCCACAGACAGGGGTTCGCCGGGGAGCTGTTTTTT.

V gene TRBV7-3 combines with J gene TRBJ1-2; 7 nucleotides line up with TRBD1. This CDR3 comprises 15 residues. The J segment lost 2 bases and the V segment lost 5 bases, leaving 8 bases of the junction unmatched. Germline V gene sequence: CDR1 SGHTA, CDR2 FQGTGA. The CDR3 reads CASSPHRGANYGYTF. CDR3 coding DNA: TGTGCCAGCAGCCCCCACAGGGGAGCGAACTATGGCTACACCTTC.

This clonotype was seen a handful of times. J is TRBJ2-5 and V is TRBV20-1, with D hard to call. The DNA matches TRBJ2-7 better at its end, which makes the J call doubtful. This CDR3 contains 14 residues. Germline V gene lookup returns CDR1 DFQATT and CDR2 SNEGSKA (reference sequence). The DNA of the CDR3 is TGCAGTCCGCGGAAGGGCACCAAAAAGTTCGAGCAGTACTTC. This codes for CSPRKGTKKFEQYF.

The gene calls are TRBV3-1 and TRBJ1-2; D not resolved. The germline CDR1 and CDR2 sequences are LGHDT and YNNKEL (reference sequence). Trimming removed 4 bases at V and 8 bases at J, with 5 bases between. The CDR3 has 10 residues. The CDR3 spells CASSLPGYTF. CDR3 nucleotide sequence: TGTGCCAGCAGCCTTCCGGGCTACACCTTC. Full variable domain (missing parts from reference TRBV3-1 and TRBJ1-2): DTAVSQTPKYLVTQMGNDKSIKCEQNLGHDTMYWYKQDSKKFLKIMFSYNNKELIINETVPNRFSPKSPDKAHLNLHINSLELGDSAVYFCASSLPGYTFGSGTRLTVV.

The chain recombines TRBV29-1 with TRBJ2-2; tentative D call: TRBD1 (6 bases). Germline V gene data show CDR1 as SQVTM and CDR2 as ANQGSEA. V was shortened by 1 base and J by 1 base, with 16 bases between the two germline ends. This CDR3 region has 17 residues. This chain's CDR3 is CSVEVSPGALNTGELFF. For the CDR3, the DNA is TGCAGCGTTGAAGTTTCCCCAGGGGCTCTGAACACCGGGGAGCTGTTTTTT.

The rearrangement uses TRBV4-1 and TRBJ2-7; D possibly corresponds to TRBD1 (6 bases). The CDR3 loop spans 15 amino acids. In germline, CDR1 is MGHRA, CDR2 YSYEKL. V was shortened by 1 base and J by 2 bases, with 12 bases between the two germline ends. The CDR3 bases are TGCGCCAGCAGCCAAGTGGTCGAGGGGGCCTACGAGCAGTACTTC. Translated, it gives CASSQVVEGAYEQYF.

This clonotype was observed a few times. The chain joins TRBV6-1 to TRBJ1-6, with D maybe TRBD1 (6 bases). CDR1 is MNHNS and CDR2 is SASEGT in the germline V gene. CDR3 length: 15 residues. The germline V and J ends were trimmed by 2 bases and 10 bases, with 15 bases remaining between them. The CDR3 region has the DNA TGTGCCAGCAGTGAATCTGCGGGGGCAGAATCACCCCTCCACTTT. Translating gives CASSESAGAESPLHF.

This clonotype was counted only a few times. This rearrangement joins TRBV7-8 to TRBJ2-3; 7 positions agree with TRBD2. After removal of 5 bases from V and 2 bases from J, the junction contained 7 bases not matched to a gene. Germline V gives CDR1 SGHVS, CDR2 FQNEAQ. CDR3 length: 15 amino acids. This CDR3 reads CASSHGDYTTDTQYF. CDR3 bases: TGTGCCAGCAGCCACGGGGACTACACCACAGATACGCAGTATTTT. The complete variable domain, with remaining parts taken from reference TRBV7-8 and TRBJ2-3, reads GAGVSQSPRYKVAKRGQDVALRCDPISGHVSLFWYQQALGQGPEFLTYFQNEAQLDKSGLPSDRFFAERPEGSVSTLKIQRTQQEDSAVYLCASSHGDYTTDTQYFGPGTRLTVL.

The sample holds many counts of this clonotype. CDR3 in amino acids: CAWSLDSGSYTF. The CDR3 region has the DNA TGTGCCTGGAGCCTAGATTCAGGGAGCTACACCTTC. The chain joins TRBV30 to TRBJ1-2; D is possibly TRBD1 (5 bases). CDR1 is GTSNPN, CDR2 SVGIG, per germline (reference sequence). V was clipped by 3 bases and J by 9 bases, with 14 bases between them. This CDR3 spans 12 amino acids.